The entry below describes one TCR beta chain. Followed over time, Seattle patients had been enrolled while infection was active. The entry originates in a study of blood T cell repertoires in COVID-19. For the study at large: Acute-phase and convalescent COVID-19 samples originated in the United States, Italy and Spain. T cells, B-cell-depleted T cells, or PBMCs provided the cDNA or gDNA that served as material.

The V and J ends lost 4 bases and 5 bases respectively, with 11 bases between them. The germline V gene encodes CDR1 GTSNPN and CDR2 SVGIG (reference sequence). This CDR3 is 12 amino acids long. As originally analysed: Cell counts per sample came from amplifying reference gene primers. Data came from immunoSEQ multiplex PCR; TCRdb stores just in-frame clones and leaves some out. V and J calls and clone size follow that table, whereas D and trimming were derived from the DNA. This sample yields tens of thousands of clones, of which approximately 87% are seen a single time; approximately 3.8% belongs to the top ten.

V and J are TRBV30 and TRBJ1-1; D possibly corresponds to TRBD1 (6 bases). The sequence derives from a man in his forties with COVID-19, enrolled during active disease. Source material: peripheral blood. The CDR3 region has the DNA TGTGCCTGGACACAGGGACGTACTGAAGCTTTCTTT. Residues: CAWTQGRTEAFF.